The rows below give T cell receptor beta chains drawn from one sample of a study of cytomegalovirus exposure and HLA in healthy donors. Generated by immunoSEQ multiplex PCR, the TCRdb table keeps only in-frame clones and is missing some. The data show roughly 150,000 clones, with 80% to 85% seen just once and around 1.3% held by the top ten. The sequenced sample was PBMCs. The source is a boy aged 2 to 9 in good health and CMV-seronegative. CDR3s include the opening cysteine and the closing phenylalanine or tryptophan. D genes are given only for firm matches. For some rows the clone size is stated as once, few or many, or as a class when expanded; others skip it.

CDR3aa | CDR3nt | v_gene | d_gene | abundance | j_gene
CASSPLGKWAQYGYTF | TGTGCCAGCAGCCCCTTAGGAAAGTGGGCCCAGTATGGCTACACCTTC | TRBV14 | NA | NA | TRBJ1-2
CASSLREANVLTF | TGTGCCAGTTCGTTACGAGAGGCCAACGTCCTGACTTTC | TRBV7-9 | NA | NA | TRBJ2-6
CSATSPATHGYTF | TGCAGCGCGACTTCTCCGGCCACTCATGGCTACACCTTC | TRBV29-1 | NA | once | TRBJ1-2
CASRRRHDNYQETQYF | TGTGCCAGCAGACGCCGACACGATAATTACCAAGAGACCCAGTACTTC | TRBV28 | NA | few | TRBJ2-5
CASSPSTGGPTYEQYF | TGTGCCAGCTCACCCTCGACGGGAGGGCCCACCTACGAGCAGTACTTC | TRBV18 | TRBD2 | NA | TRBJ2-7
CASSLVPRRAGGPWSYNEQFF | TGCGCCAGCAGCTTGGTCCCCAGACGGGCGGGGGGGCCTTGGTCCTACAATGAGCAGTTCTTC | TRBV5-1 | TRBD2 | NA | TRBJ2-1
CASSLVGSGRSLAKNIQYF | TGCGCCAGCAGCTTGGTGGGGAGCGGGAGGTCGTTAGCCAAAAACATTCAGTACTTC | TRBV5-1 | TRBD2 | NA | TRBJ2-4
CASGFPRLAGKYEQYF | TGTGCCAGCGGTTTCCCCCGACTAGCGGGGAAATACGAGCAGTACTTC | TRBV27 | TRBD2 | NA | TRBJ2-7
CASSLAGTGGYGYTF | TGTGCCAGCAGCTTAGCTGGGACAGGGGGCTATGGCTACACCTTC | TRBV7-9 | TRBD1 | once | TRBJ1-2
CAISEELNTEAFF | TGTGCCATCAGTGAGGAGCTGAACACTGAAGCTTTCTTT | TRBV10-3 | NA | NA | TRBJ1-1
CASSWDRGETQYF | TGTGCCAGCAGCTGGGACAGGGGGGAGACCCAGTACTTC | TRBV5-4 | TRBD1 | NA | TRBJ2-5
CASSSPELAGGQQETQYF | TGTGCCAGCAGCTCCCCTGAACTAGCGGGGGGGCAGCAAGAGACCCAGTACTTC | TRBV11-2 | TRBD2 | NA | TRBJ2-5
CSVGREPNTGELFF | TGCAGCGTTGGGCGGGAGCCGAACACCGGGGAGCTGTTTTTT | TRBV29-1 | TRBD2 | NA | TRBJ2-2
CASSAIGQLAGANVLTF | TGTGCCAGCAGTGCCATTGGACAGCTGGCTGGGGCCAACGTCCTGACTTTC | TRBV6-1 | NA | NA | TRBJ2-6
CASSPGGGGNEKLFF | TGTGCCAGCAGTCCCGGGGGAGGGGGTAATGAAAAACTGTTTTTT | TRBV25-1 | NA | few | TRBJ1-4
CASSESASPISYNEQFF | TGCGCCAGCAGTGAGTCAGCGAGCCCCATTTCCTACAATGAGCAGTTCTTC | TRBV10-1 | NA | NA | TRBJ2-1
CASSPRNLQETQYF | TGTGCCAGCAGCCCCAGGAACCTCCAAGAGACCCAGTACTTC | TRBV5-6 | NA | NA | TRBJ2-5
CASSRDTSSDTQYF | TGCGCCAGCAGCAGGGATACTAGCTCAGATACGCAGTATTTT | TRBV5-1 | NA | NA | TRBJ2-3
CASSLDGGASDTQYF | TGTGCCAGCAGCTTAGACGGGGGGGCCTCAGATACGCAGTATTTT | TRBV11-2 | TRBD2 | NA | TRBJ2-3
CASSLGSGEVRTDTQYF | TGCGCCAGCAGCTTGGGTTCAGGGGAAGTTCGCACAGATACGCAGTATTTT | TRBV5-1 | NA | NA | TRBJ2-3
CTSSQSGRLQETQYF | TGCACCAGCAGCCAATCTGGGAGGCTACAAGAGACCCAGTACTTC | TRBV1 | NA | NA | TRBJ2-5
CASSPPSLAGVHEQFF | TGTGCCAGCAGCCCTCCGAGCCTAGCGGGAGTCCATGAGCAGTTCTTC | TRBV9 | TRBD2 | NA | TRBJ2-1
CASRYGLAGDEQFF | TGTGCCAGCAGGTACGGACTAGCCGGCGATGAGCAGTTCTTC | TRBV6-5 | TRBD2 | NA | TRBJ2-1
CASSKTSGKGYEQYF | TGCGCCAGCAGCAAGACTAGCGGGAAGGGCTACGAGCAGTACTTC | TRBV5-1 | TRBD2 | once | TRBJ2-7
CASSIGSGRTTDTQYF | TGTGCCAGTAGTATTGGCAGCGGGAGGACAACAGATACGCAGTATTTT | TRBV19 | TRBD2 | NA | TRBJ2-3
CASSFGTSGSGEQFF | TGTGCCAGCAGTTTCGGGACTAGCGGGAGCGGTGAGCAGTTCTTC | TRBV4-2 | TRBD2 | NA | TRBJ2-1
CASSSGQGWVLSYNEQFF | TGTGCCAGCAGCTCGGGACAGGGGTGGGTGCTCTCCTACAATGAGCAGTTCTTC | TRBV7-2 | TRBD1 | NA | TRBJ2-1
CAWRGPSGAPSGNTIYF | TGTGCCTGGCGAGGCCCCTCGGGAGCGCCCTCTGGAAACACCATATATTTT | TRBV30 | NA | NA | TRBJ1-3
CASSQPPGTGDQTQYF | TGTGCCAGCAGCCAGCCACCCGGGACAGGGGATCAGACCCAGTACTTC | TRBV7-6 | TRBD1 | NA | TRBJ2-5
CASRGLAGDSLSYEQYF | TGTGCCAGCCGCGGACTAGCGGGGGACTCCCTCTCCTACGAGCAGTACTTC | TRBV7-8 | TRBD2 | few | TRBJ2-7
CATYSGRTDYNEQFF | TGTGCCACCTATAGCGGGAGAACCGATTACAATGAGCAGTTCTTC | TRBV15 | TRBD2 | NA | TRBJ2-1
CASSQSGGLLMYF | TGTGCCAGCAGCCAATCCGGGGGTCTTTTGATGTATTTT | TRBV14 | NA | NA | TRBJ2-3
CASSRGTGTLGWLFF | TGTGCCAGCAGCCGGGGAACAGGGACATTGGGATGGCTGTTTTTT | TRBV7-8 | NA | NA | TRBJ1-4
CASSPGTAYEQYF | TGTGCCAGCTCACCCGGGACTGCCTACGAGCAGTACTTC | TRBV18 | NA | NA | TRBJ2-7
CASSPTGGGTGELFF | TGTGCCAGCAGCCCGACGGGAGGGGGAACCGGGGAGCTGTTTTTT | TRBV27 | TRBD2 | NA | TRBJ2-2
CAWDSQGRNEQYF | TGTGCCTGGGACTCGCAGGGCAGGAACGAGCAGTACTTC | TRBV30 | NA | NA | TRBJ2-7